Listed below are T cell receptor beta chains from one sample, sequenced in a study of cytomegalovirus exposure and HLA in healthy donors. Data came from immunoSEQ multiplex PCR; TCRdb stores just in-frame clones and leaves some out. The sample includes 150,000 to 200,000 clones, 75% to 90% seen only once; the top ten take approximately 2.4%. Input material: PBMCs. These receptors were taken from a woman in her late teens or twenties in good health and CMV-seronegative. Each CDR3 is given with its conserved first and last residue. D genes are given only for firm matches.

TRBJ1-4,TRBV7-9,TRBD1,CASSLGQGGNEKLFF
TRBJ1-4,TRBV7-9,TRBD1,CASRQGSGEKLFF
TRBJ2-7,TRBV19,TRBD1,CASTSTGGTYEQYF
TRBJ2-7,TRBV7-8,TRBD1,CASSLDRSYEQYF
TRBJ2-1,TRBV15,TRBD1,CATSREGKGASSYNEQFF
TRBJ2-2,TRBV11-2,NA,CASSFRQLNTGELFF
TRBJ1-2,TRBV7-8,NA,CASSLRGSGYTF
TRBJ1-3,TRBV4-1,NA,CASSQVAPGNSGNTIYF
TRBJ2-1,TRBV11-3,NA,CASSLPPAGLGEDNEQFF
TRBJ1-5,TRBV14,NA,CASSYDGGQPQHF
TRBJ2-4,TRBV6-5,NA,CASSQGGAKNIQYF
TRBJ2-7,TRBV7-2,TRBD2,CASSPLKREGLREEQYF
TRBJ2-7,TRBV27,TRBD1,CASRANDRAISYEQYF
TRBJ2-1,TRBV6-1,NA,CASLTGYNEQFF
TRBJ1-4,TRBV5-1,NA,CASSLRDTNEKLFF
TRBJ2-1,TRBV4-3,TRBD1,CASSQLTGMANEQFF
TRBJ1-5,TRBV7-2,NA,CASSRGPSEPQHF
TRBJ1-4,TRBV14,NA,CASSLGHSSGEKLFF
TRBJ2-7,TRBV7-2,TRBD2,CASSPRGGGRASYEQYF
TRBJ1-2,TRBV29-1,NA,CSVLSGYRHGYTF
TRBJ2-7,TRBV5-1,NA,CASSSGQSLGEQYF
TRBJ2-7,TRBV19,TRBD1,CASSIRGSSYEQYF
TRBJ2-1,TRBV5-1,TRBD1,CASSERTGDNEQFF
TRBJ2-5,TRBV5-4,TRBD2,CASSLGTSPGETQYF
TRBJ2-1,TRBV18,NA,CASSPASGTSLNEQFF
TRBJ2-2,TRBV6-6,NA,CASRSDGTGELFF
TRBJ1-2,TRBV7-2,NA,CASSLAYGDYYGYTF
TRBJ1-2,TRBV15,NA,CATSRDEQGLGYTF
TRBJ2-3,TRBV27,NA,CASSLTRGTDTQYF
TRBJ2-2,TRBV10-1,NA,CASSDSFGKRWNTGELFF
TRBJ2-4,TRBV5-6,NA,CASSTPLGGPAKNIQYF
TRBJ2-5,TRBV9,NA,CARAGRTEYKETQYF
TRBJ2-3,TRBV30,TRBD1,CAWSWDRPTDTQYF
TRBJ1-1,TRBV19,TRBD1,CASSIGTGGSDTEAFF
TRBJ1-2,TRBV6-4,TRBD1,CASSDSKQGARGYTF